A selection of T cell receptor beta chains follows, all from one sample in a study of blood T cells in healthy people across ages. TCRdb re-called the 5' RACE reads through MiXCR, storing one row per CDR3 protein. The table records over 600,000 distinct CDR3 sequences, about 42% of them present only once. Sequencing was done on a sample of blood. All receptors come from a man aged 80 or over in good health. Both conserved end residues are part of each CDR3. D genes are given only for firm matches. A clone size is listed for some rows: how often the clone was seen (once, few, many), or a class if it is expanded.

>.|TRBJ1-4|TRBV4-2|.
TGTGCCAGCAGCCAAGAGGGCTTGTCGCAGGGGATAGGTGAAAAACTGTTTTTT
CASSQEGLSQGIGEKLFF
>.|TRBJ1-2|TRBV12-3/TRBV12-4|.
TGTGCCAGCAGTTTGGTTCGGGGGGGAACTTTCTCTAACTATGGCTACACCTTC
CASSLVRGGTFSNYGYTF
>TRBD1|TRBJ2-6|TRBV5-8|.
TGTGCCAGCAGACCCCACGACAGGGGTTCTGGGGCCAACGTCCTGACTTTC
CASRPHDRGSGANVLTF
>.|TRBJ2-4|TRBV28|few
TGTGCCAGCAGTCCAAGTAAAAACATTCAGTACTTC
CASSPSKNIQYF
>TRBD1|TRBJ1-1|TRBV7-2|.
TGTGCCAGCAGCTTAGACAGGGGCGACACTGAAGCTTTCTTT
CASSLDRGDTEAFF
>TRBD2|TRBJ2-7|TRBV29-1|.
TGCAGCATCTCGGGGGGGAAAAGGGACGAGCAGTACTTC
CSISGGKRDEQYF
>.|TRBJ2-3|TRBV2|.
TGTGCCAGCAGTGAACGTTATCCTACGCAGTCGTATTTT
CASSERYPTQSYF
>TRBD2|TRBJ2-1|TRBV27|.
TGTGCCAGCAGTTCTATGGTAGCGGGTAGCTCCTACAATGAGCAGTTCTTC
CASSSMVAGSSYNEQFF
>.|TRBJ2-3|TRBV7-3|.
TGTGCCAGCAGCTCTAGCACTCACACAGATACGCAGTATTTT
CASSSSTHTDTQYF
>.|TRBJ2-7|TRBV6-2/TRBV6-3|.
TGTGCCAGCACCGAGGTGGGCAGGGGTTTCGACGAGCAGTACTTC
CASTEVGRGFDEQYF
>TRBD2|TRBJ2-5|TRBV2|.
TGTGCCAGCAGCTATAGCGGGGGGAGTAATGAGCAGTACTTC
CASSYSGGSNEQYF
>.|TRBJ1-2|TRBV3-1|many
TGTGCCAGCAGCCAAGAGGGAACGGTCTTGAGATATGGCTACACCTTC
CASSQEGTVLRYGYTF
>.|TRBJ1-5|TRBV9|.
TGTGCCAGCAGCGCGAGTCCGGGGAGAAAGCCCCAGCATTTT
CASSASPGRKPQHF
>TRBD1|TRBJ2-5|TRBV10-2|.
TGCGCCAGCAGTCCCGGGACAGGGGCCGTGGAGACCCAGTACTTC
CASSPGTGAVETQYF
>.|TRBJ2-1|TRBV24-1|.
TGTGCCACCAGTGAATTTTCCCGCCGGTTCTTC
CATSEFSRRFF
>.|TRBJ1-1|TRBV4-3|.
TGCGCCAGCAGCGGAAAGGAGCCGTTGGTGAACACTGAAGCTTTCTTT
CASSGKEPLVNTEAFF
>.|TRBJ1-1|TRBV29-1|.
TGCAGCGTTGAAGATTATGTGAACACTGAAGCTTTCTTT
CSVEDYVNTEAFF
>.|TRBJ1-6|TRBV7-2|many
TGTGCCAGCAGCTTAGAAGGGCATAATTCACCCCTCCACTTT
CASSLEGHNSPLHF
>.|TRBJ2-5|TRBV4-1|.
TGCGCCAGCAGCCAAGAGGGCTCCCGGGCCCAGTACTTC
CASSQEGSRAQYF
>.|TRBJ2-1|TRBV7-3|.
TGTGCCAGCAGCTCGAGACAGACCCCCACGCAGTTCTTC
CASSSRQTPTQFF
>.|TRBJ2-1|TRBV7-2|few
TGTGCCAGCAGCTTAGCGGGAAACGGGGTGGGGAGTGAGCAGTTCTTC
CASSLAGNGVGSEQFF